The sample holds many counts of the clone carrying this T cell receptor (beta chain). The target antigen is unknown. Additional DNA sequences in this sample encode the identical CDR3. These data come from a study of metastatic and nonmetastatic thyroid tumors. At the level of the study: Repertoire comparisons spanned blood and tumor or nodule tissue from malignant and benign thyroid patients. Study findings and constraints: Relative to benign nodules, malignant thyroid tumors were reportedly characterized by significantly elevated TCR beta diversity in blood and tumor.

The authors' processing: CDR3 was compared across clinicopathological groups, and the resulting differences were used to build a distant-metastasis classifier for papillary thyroid cancer. Through MiXCR, TCRdb re-clonotyped the PCR reads. The V and J calls follow TCRdb's processing rather than the paper's. The sample has 25,000 to 30,000 clones, less than 4% seen once. Every patient underwent thyroid surgery untreated. The CDR3 covers 17 residues. V lost 3 bases to trimming and J lost 1 base; unmatched junction nucleotides: 7. Germline CDR1 reads KGHDR; CDR2 reads SFDVKD. Sequences were obtained from blood. V and J are TRBV24-1 and TRBJ2-1; 8 nucleotides align to TRBD2. The receptor's source is a male donor with papillary thyroid cancer or a benign thyroid nodule (not recorded which). Some clones in this sample may be carry-over from other donors' samples. The CDR3 reads CATSDPSGGGSYNEQFF. CDR3 bases: TGTGCCACCAGTGATCCCTCGGGGGGGGGATCCTACAATGAGCAGTTCTTC.